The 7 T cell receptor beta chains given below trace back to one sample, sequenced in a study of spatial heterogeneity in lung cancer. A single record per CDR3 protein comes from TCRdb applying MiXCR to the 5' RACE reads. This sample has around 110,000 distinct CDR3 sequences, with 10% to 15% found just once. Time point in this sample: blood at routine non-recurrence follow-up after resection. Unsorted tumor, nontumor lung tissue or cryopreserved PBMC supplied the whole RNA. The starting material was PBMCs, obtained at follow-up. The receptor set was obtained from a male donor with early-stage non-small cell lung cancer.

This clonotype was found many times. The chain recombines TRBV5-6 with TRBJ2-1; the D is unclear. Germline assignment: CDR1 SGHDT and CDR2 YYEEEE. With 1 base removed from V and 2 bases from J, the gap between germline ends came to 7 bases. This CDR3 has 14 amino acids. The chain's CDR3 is CASSLKSAYNEQFF. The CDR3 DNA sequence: TGTGCCAGCAGCTTGAAGTCCGCCTACAATGAGCAGTTCTTC.

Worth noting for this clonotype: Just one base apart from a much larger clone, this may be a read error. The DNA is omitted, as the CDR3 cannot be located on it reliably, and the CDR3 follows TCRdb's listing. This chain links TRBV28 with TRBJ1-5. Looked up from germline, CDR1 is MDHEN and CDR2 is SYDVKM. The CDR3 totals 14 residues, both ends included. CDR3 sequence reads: CASSSSGPRQSQHF.

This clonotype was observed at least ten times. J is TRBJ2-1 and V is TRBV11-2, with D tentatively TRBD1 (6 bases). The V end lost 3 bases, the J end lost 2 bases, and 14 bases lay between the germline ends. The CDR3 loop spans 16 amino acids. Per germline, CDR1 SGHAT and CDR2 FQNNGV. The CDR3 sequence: CASSFEHREPYNEQFF. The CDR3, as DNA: TGTGCCAGCAGCTTCGAGCACAGGGAACCCTACAATGAGCAGTTCTTC.

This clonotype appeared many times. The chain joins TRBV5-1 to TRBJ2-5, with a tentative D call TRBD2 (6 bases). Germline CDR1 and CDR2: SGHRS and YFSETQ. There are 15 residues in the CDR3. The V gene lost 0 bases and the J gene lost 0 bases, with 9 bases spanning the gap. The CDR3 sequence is CASSLVGGDQETQYF. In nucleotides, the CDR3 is TGCGCCAGCAGCTTGGTTGGCGGGGACCAAGAGACCCAGTACTTC.

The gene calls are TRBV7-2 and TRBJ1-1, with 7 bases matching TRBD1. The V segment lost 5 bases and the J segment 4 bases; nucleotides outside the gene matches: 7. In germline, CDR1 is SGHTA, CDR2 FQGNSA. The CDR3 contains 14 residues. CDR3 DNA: TGTGCCAGCAGCAACCGACAGGGCCCCACTGAAGCTTTCTTT. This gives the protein CASSNRQGPTEAFF.

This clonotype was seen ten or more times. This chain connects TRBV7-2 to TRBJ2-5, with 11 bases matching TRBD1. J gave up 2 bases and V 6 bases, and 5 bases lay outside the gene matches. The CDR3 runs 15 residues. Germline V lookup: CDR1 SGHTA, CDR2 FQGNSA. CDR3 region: CASSWTGGGQETQYF. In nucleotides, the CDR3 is TGTGCCAGCAGTTGGACAGGGGGCGGGCAAGAGACCCAGTACTTC. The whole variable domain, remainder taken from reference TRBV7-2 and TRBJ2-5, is GAGVSQSPSNKVTEKGKDVELRCDPISGHTALYWYRQSLGQGLEFLIYFQGNSAPDKSGLPSDRFSAERTGGSVSTLTIQRTQQEDSAVYLCASSWTGGGQETQYFGPGTRLLVL.

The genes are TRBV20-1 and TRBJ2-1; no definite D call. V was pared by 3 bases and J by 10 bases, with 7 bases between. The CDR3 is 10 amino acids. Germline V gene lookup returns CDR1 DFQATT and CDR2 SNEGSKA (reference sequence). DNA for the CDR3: TGCAGTGCTAGCCAATACGAGCAGTTCTTC. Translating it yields CSASQYEQFF.